This T cell receptor (beta chain) appears in the sequencing data of a study of blood T cells in healthy people across ages. This clonotype appeared many times. Using a J-beta primer mix together with a sample-barcoded 5' primer, a second PCR was run for roughly 7 to 12 cycles. TCRdb redid the calling of the 5' RACE reads with MiXCR, one entry per CDR3 protein. The repertoire holds roughly 640,000 distinct CDR3 sequences, with 25% to 30% as singletons. Trimming stripped 0 bases from V and 5 bases from J, with 9 bases between. The CDR3 contains 14 residues. Germline CDR1 SGHRS, CDR2 YFSETQ. Isolating PBMCs gave at least 6.5 million of these cells per sample.

The receptor was isolated from a woman of 80 years or more in good health. Sequenced sample: blood. The V call is TRBV5-1, the J call TRBJ2-1; no clear D. The CDR3: CASSLENINNEQFF. The CDR3 DNA reads TGCGCCAGCAGCTTGGAGAACATTAACAATGAGCAGTTCTTC.